The rows below give T cell receptor beta chains drawn from one sample of a study of blood T cell repertoires in COVID-19. Produced via immunoSEQ multiplex PCR; TCRdb's table is partial and in-frame only. The sample contains over 100,000 clones, around 86% of which appear only once. Sequencing input: peripheral blood. The receptors derive from a man aged 50-60 years with acute or convalescent COVID-19. CDR3s include the opening cysteine and the closing phenylalanine or tryptophan. Fields, in order: J gene, D gene, clone size, V gene, CDR3 DNA, CDR3 protein. D genes are given only for firm matches. For some rows the clone size is stated as once, few or many, or as a class when expanded; others skip it.

>TRBJ1-4|TRBD1|once|TRBV10-2
TGCGCCAGCAGTGAGAACAGGGGTGGTGAAAAACTGTTTTTT
CASSENRGGEKLFF
>TRBJ1-2|.|.|TRBV2
TGTGCCAGCAGAGACAGCTATGGCTACACCTTC
CASRDSYGYTF
>TRBJ2-1|.|.|TRBV29-1
TGCAGCGTGGCCCTGTTGAGGAGCTCCTACAATGAGCAGTTCTTC
CSVALLRSSYNEQFF
>TRBJ2-1|TRBD1|.|TRBV7-8
TGTGCCAGCAGCAAGAAACAGGGGGCAGGCTACAATGAGCAGTTCTTC
CASSKKQGAGYNEQFF
>TRBJ2-7|.|.|TRBV5-1
TGCGCCAGCCGCTCAGGGTCCAGCGCTTACGAGCAGTACTTC
CASRSGSSAYEQYF
>TRBJ2-2|TRBD2|.|TRBV2
TGTGCCAGCAGTTCGATGGCGGGAGGACGGGGCGGGGAGCTGTTTTTT
CASSSMAGGRGGELFF
>TRBJ1-4|.|.|TRBV4-1
TGCGCCAGCAGCCAGGGCTGGGCAACTAATGAAAAACTGTTTTTT
CASSQGWATNEKLFF
>TRBJ2-5|TRBD2|.|TRBV5-1
TGCGCCAGCCGGTGGGGAGCGGGAGTCCACCAAGAGACCCAGTACTTC
CASRWGAGVHQETQYF
>TRBJ2-1|.|.|TRBV24-1
TGTGCCACCCAAGACGGGGGGCTCTCCTACAATGAGCAGTTCTTC
CATQDGGLSYNEQFF
>TRBJ2-7|TRBD1|.|TRBV3-1/TRBV3-2
TGTGCCAGCAGCCGGCGACAGGGCGGGTACGAGCAGTACTTC
CASSRRQGGYEQYF
>TRBJ1-1|.|.|TRBV9
TGTGCCAGCAGCGCGGCGACGGAGGTATCGGCTGAAGCTTTCTTT
CASSAATEVSAEAFF
>TRBJ1-2|.|.|TRBV30
TGTGCCATCCGTCCCAACTATGGCTACACCTTC
CAIRPNYGYTF
>TRBJ2-1|TRBD2|.|TRBV12-3/TRBV12-4
TGTGCCAGCAGTTTGGGACTAGCGGAGCAGTTCTTC
CASSLGLAEQFF
>TRBJ2-1|TRBD2|.|TRBV7-8
TGTGCCAGCAGCGGCCTGACTAGCGGGAGAGGTAAAGGTAATGAGCAGTTCTTC
CASSGLTSGRGKGNEQFF
>TRBJ2-3|.|.|TRBV7-8
TGTGCCAGCAGCTTCTTTGGCACAGATACGCAGTATTTT
CASSFFGTDTQYF
>TRBJ1-2|TRBD1|.|TRBV5-1
TGCGCCAGCAGCGTCGGGACAGGGGGCACCTATGGCTACACCTTC
CASSVGTGGTYGYTF
>TRBJ2-4|.|.|TRBV6-5
TGTGCCAGCTGGTCAGGGCAAAACATTCAGTACTTC
CASWSGQNIQYF
>TRBJ1-1|.|.|TRBV5-5
TGTGCCAGCAGCTTGGGCGGTCTCGGAGCTTTCTTT
CASSLGGLGAFF
>TRBJ1-1|.|.|TRBV28
TGTGCCAGCAGTTTGCCCGACAGGCACGCTGAAGCTTTCTTT
CASSLPDRHAEAFF
>TRBJ1-3|.|once|TRBV24-1
TGTGCCACCAGTGATTTCGTCAGGGGAAAAGAAAACACCATATATTTT
CATSDFVRGKENTIYF
>TRBJ2-2|.|.|TRBV5-4
TGTGCCAGCAGCCCCTCGCGGGACCGCCTTAACACCGGGGAGCTGTTTTTT
CASSPSRDRLNTGELFF
>TRBJ1-1|.|few|TRBV2
TGTGCCAGCAGTTCGCCGGGGTTTGAAGGAGCTTTCTTT
CASSSPGFEGAFF
>TRBJ2-7|TRBD2|.|TRBV7-9
TGTGCCAGCACGTGGACTAGCGTGGACGAGCAGTACTTC
CASTWTSVDEQYF
>TRBJ1-5|.|.|TRBV7-8
TGTGCCAGCAGCCTGCGGGCCCTCGAAGGGCAGCCCCAGCATTTT
CASSLRALEGQPQHF
>TRBJ2-7|TRBD1|few|TRBV6-5
TGTGCCAGCAGTATAAGACAGGGTCCCTCTCTCGAGCAGTACTTC
CASSIRQGPSLEQYF
>TRBJ2-3|.|.|TRBV19
TGTGCCAGTAGTTTTCGTCTAGCGAGTAGCACAGATACGCAGTATTTT
CASSFRLASSTDTQYF
>TRBJ2-7|.|once|TRBV3-1/TRBV3-2
TGTGCCAGCAGCCAAACCTCGGGGACTCGGGGGGAGCAGTACTTC
CASSQTSGTRGEQYF
>TRBJ2-7|TRBD1|.|TRBV6-5
TGTGCCAGCAGTTACTACAGGGGTTACGAGCAGTACTTC
CASSYYRGYEQYF
>TRBJ1-4|.|.|TRBV4-1
TGCGCCAGCAGCCAGGGGGCTACTAATGAAAAACTGTTTTTT
CASSQGATNEKLFF
>TRBJ1-2|TRBD1|.|TRBV5-1
TGCGCCAGCAGCTGGGACAGTTATGGCTACACCTTC
CASSWDSYGYTF
>TRBJ2-7|.|.|TRBV5-4
TGTGCCAGCAGCTACGCACATAGCGCCGAGCAGTACTTC
CASSYAHSAEQYF
>TRBJ1-1|.|.|TRBV11-2
TGTGCCAGCAGCTTAGTGAGGGATGGCACTGAAGCTTTCTTT
CASSLVRDGTEAFF
>TRBJ2-1|TRBD2|.|TRBV28
TGTGCCAGCAGCCCGAGACCTAGCGGGAGGCTTAATGAGCAGTTCTTC
CASSPRPSGRLNEQFF
>TRBJ2-1|TRBD2|.|TRBV6-5
TGTGCCAGCAGTAGCGGGAACTACAATGAGCAGTTCTTC
CASSSGNYNEQFF
>TRBJ2-7|.|.|TRBV10-3
TGTGCCATCAGTGAGGGGAGCCCCTACGAGCAGTACTTC
CAISEGSPYEQYF
>TRBJ1-2|TRBD1|few|TRBV5-1
TGCGCCAGCAGCCGTACAGGGGACTATGGCTACACCTTC
CASSRTGDYGYTF
>TRBJ2-7|TRBD2|.|TRBV2
TGTGCCAGCAGTGAACTAGCGGGACTGGAGCAGTACTTC
CASSELAGLEQYF